The TCR beta chain described here comes from a study of glioma-infiltrating T cells after dendritic cell vaccination. The overall study: Autologous tumor lysate was loaded overnight onto monocyte-derived dendritic cells grown seven to eight days with IL-4 and GM-CSF.

TCRB CDR3 was amplified from 2 ug genomic DNA or less. Amplification used 60 V beta primers and 13 J beta primers. The assay was immunoSEQ multiplex PCR, and TCRdb's table has in-frame clones only and misses some. The table has around 89,000 clones, around 84% seen once. Germline V lookup: CDR1 MNHEY, CDR2 SMNVEV (reference sequence). With 4 bases removed from V and 7 bases from J, the gap between germline ends came to 11 bases. The CDR3 runs to 13 residues. All glioblastoma patients lacked an isocitrate dehydrogenase mutation. The sample in question was blood, obtained before dendritic cell vaccination. The sequence was obtained from a human donor with glioblastoma. This chain links TRBV27 with TRBJ1-5; a weak D match, TRBD1 (6 bases). The CDR3 spells CASSWGGRQPQHF. The CDR3 region has the DNA TGTGCCAGCAGTTGGGGGGGCCGGCAGCCCCAGCATTTT.